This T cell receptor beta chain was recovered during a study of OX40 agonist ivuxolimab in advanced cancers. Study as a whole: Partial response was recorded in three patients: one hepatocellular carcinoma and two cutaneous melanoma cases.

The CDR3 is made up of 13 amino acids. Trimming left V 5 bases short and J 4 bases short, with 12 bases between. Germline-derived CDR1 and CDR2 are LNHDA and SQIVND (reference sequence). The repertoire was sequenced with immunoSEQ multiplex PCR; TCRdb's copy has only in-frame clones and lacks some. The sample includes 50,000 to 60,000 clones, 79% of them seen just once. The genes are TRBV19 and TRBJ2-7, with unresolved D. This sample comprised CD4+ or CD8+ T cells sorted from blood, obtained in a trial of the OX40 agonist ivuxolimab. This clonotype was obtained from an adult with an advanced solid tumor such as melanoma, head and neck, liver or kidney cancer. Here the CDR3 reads CASSFSIIYEQYF. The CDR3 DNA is TGTGCCAGTAGTTTCTCGATTATATACGAGCAGTACTTC.